Listed below are T cell receptor beta chains from one sample, sequenced in a study of T cells after yellow fever vaccination. MiXCR, run by TCRdb on the 5' RACE reads, gives a single entry per CDR3 protein. The data hold 500,000 to 650,000 distinct CDR3 sequences, with roughly a sixth observed a single time. Specimen: PBMCs, collected 5 days after the first yellow fever vaccination. The origin of the receptors is a man between 18 and 29 years old who received the YFV17D yellow fever vaccine. Both conserved end residues are part of each CDR3. A D gene is named only where the DNA matches it firmly. Clone size appears in some rows only: once, few, many, or a class for an expanded clone.

NA,TRBJ2-2,few,TRBV5-1,TGCGCCAGCAGCTTGTACAGGGCCAACACCGGGGAGCTGTTTTTT,CASSLYRANTGELFF
NA,TRBJ2-5,NA,TRBV4-1,TGCGCCAGCAGCCAAAGATCAGGGCCTCAGGGGAATCGGGAGACCCAGTACTTC,CASSQRSGPQGNRETQYF
NA,TRBJ2-3,many,TRBV5-1,TGCGCCAGCAGCTTGGAACAGGGAAGAGATACGCAGTATTTT,CASSLEQGRDTQYF
NA,TRBJ2-5,few,TRBV5-1,TGCGCCAGCAGCTTGGTAGACGGAACCGGACAGTACTTC,CASSLVDGTGQYF
NA,TRBJ1-1,few,TRBV12-3/TRBV12-4,TGTGCCAGCCGCTACCCCCCGGGTGGCACTGAAGCTTTCTTT,CASRYPPGGTEAFF
NA,TRBJ2-7,many,TRBV4-2,TGCGCCAGCAGTCCCAGGGGATCCTACGAGCAGTACTTC,CASSPRGSYEQYF
NA,TRBJ2-5,few,TRBV7-6,TGTGCCAGCAGCTTAGGATGGGAATCGGAGACCCAGTACTTC,CASSLGWESETQYF
TRBD2,TRBJ2-5,NA,TRBV7-6,TGTGCCAGCAGCTTAACCCTTACTAGCGGGGGATTCCAAGAGACCCAGTACTTC,CASSLTLTSGGFQETQYF
NA,TRBJ1-1,few,TRBV6-1,TGTGCCAGCGGGTCCCCGGGCGGGGGGCATGATTTCTTT,CASGSPGGGHDFF
TRBD2,TRBJ2-7,NA,TRBV20-1,TGCAGTGCTAGAGCAGCGCCTAGCGGAGGACTTTACGAGCAGTACTTC,CSARAAPSGGLYEQYF
TRBD2,TRBJ2-7,many,TRBV5-1,TGCGCCAGCAGCTTGGGGGGGACTAGCGGGGGATACGAGCAGTACTTC,CASSLGGTSGGYEQYF
NA,TRBJ2-5,few,TRBV11-2,TGTGCCAGCAGACGGGGGACGGAAGAGACCCAGTACTTC,CASRRGTEETQYF
NA,TRBJ2-7,few,TRBV6-5,TGTGCCAGCAGTTACTCGAGTTGGGGAGAGGAGGAGCAGTACTTC,CASSYSSWGEEEQYF
TRBD1,TRBJ2-5,once,TRBV9,TGTGCCAGCAGCGCCGGGACAGCCCTTCAAGAGACCCAGTACTTC,CASSAGTALQETQYF
TRBD2,TRBJ2-3,many,TRBV27,TGTGCCAGCATGAACGGGGGGATCGGGCCTAGCACAGATACGCAGTATTTT,CASMNGGIGPSTDTQYF
NA,TRBJ1-2,NA,TRBV5-5,TGTGCCAGCAGCCCTGCCGACTCCCGAGGTTATGGCTACACCTTC,CASSPADSRGYGYTF
NA,TRBJ2-3,NA,TRBV4-1,TGCGCCAGCAGCCAAGGTCGCGGAACTAGCACAGATACGCAGTATTTT,CASSQGRGTSTDTQYF
TRBD1,TRBJ2-3,NA,TRBV6-6,TGTGCCAGCAGACCACACAGGGGAGATACGCAGTATTTT,CASRPHRGDTQYF
NA,TRBJ2-1,NA,TRBV3-1,TGTGCCAGCAGCACTCAGCCGGGGGCCCCCTACAATGAGCAGTTCTTC,CASSTQPGAPYNEQFF
NA,TRBJ2-3,NA,TRBV15,TGTGCCACCAGCGTTGGGGGGGATACGCAGTATTTT,CATSVGGDTQYF